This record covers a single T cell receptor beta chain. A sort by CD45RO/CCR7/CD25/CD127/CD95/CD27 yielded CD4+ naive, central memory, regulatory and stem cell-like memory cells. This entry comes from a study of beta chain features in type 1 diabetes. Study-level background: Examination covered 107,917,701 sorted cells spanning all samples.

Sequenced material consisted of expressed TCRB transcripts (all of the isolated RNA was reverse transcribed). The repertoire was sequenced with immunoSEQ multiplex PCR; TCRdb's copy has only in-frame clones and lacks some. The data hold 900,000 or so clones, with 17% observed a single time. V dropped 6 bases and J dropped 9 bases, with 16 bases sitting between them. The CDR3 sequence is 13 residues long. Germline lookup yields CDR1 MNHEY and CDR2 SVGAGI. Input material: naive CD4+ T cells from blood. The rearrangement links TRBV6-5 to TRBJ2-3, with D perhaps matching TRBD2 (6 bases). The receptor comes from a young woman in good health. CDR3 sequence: CASSSVEGGTQYF. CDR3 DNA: TGTGCCAGCAGCTCCGTTGAGGGAGGCACGCAGTATTTT.